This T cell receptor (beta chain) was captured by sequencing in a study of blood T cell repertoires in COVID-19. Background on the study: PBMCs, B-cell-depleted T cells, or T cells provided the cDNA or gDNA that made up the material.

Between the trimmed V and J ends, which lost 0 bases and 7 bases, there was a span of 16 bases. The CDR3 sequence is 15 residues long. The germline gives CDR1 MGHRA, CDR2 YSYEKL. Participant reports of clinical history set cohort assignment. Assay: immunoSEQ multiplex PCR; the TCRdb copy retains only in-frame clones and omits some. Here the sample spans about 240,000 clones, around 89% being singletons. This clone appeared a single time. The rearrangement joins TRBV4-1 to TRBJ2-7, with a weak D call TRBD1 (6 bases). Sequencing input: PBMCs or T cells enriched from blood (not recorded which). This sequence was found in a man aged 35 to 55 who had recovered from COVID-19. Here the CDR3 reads CASSQENRATGEQYF. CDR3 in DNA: TGCGCCAGCAGCCAAGAAAACAGGGCGACGGGGGAGCAGTACTTC.